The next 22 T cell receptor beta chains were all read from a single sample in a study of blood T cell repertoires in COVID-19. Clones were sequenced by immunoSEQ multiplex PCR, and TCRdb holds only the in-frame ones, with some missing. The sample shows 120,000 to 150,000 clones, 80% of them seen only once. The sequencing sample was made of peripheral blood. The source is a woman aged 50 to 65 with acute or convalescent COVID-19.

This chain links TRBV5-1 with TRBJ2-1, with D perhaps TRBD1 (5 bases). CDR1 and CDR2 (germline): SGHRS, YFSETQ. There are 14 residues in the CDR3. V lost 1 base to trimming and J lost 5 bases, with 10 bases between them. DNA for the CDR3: TGCGCCAGCAGCTTGATCCCGGACAACAATGAGCAGTTCTTC. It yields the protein CASSLIPDNNEQFF. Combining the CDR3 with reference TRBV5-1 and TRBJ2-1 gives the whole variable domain KAGVTQTPRYLIKTRGQQVTLSCSPISGHRSVSWYQQTPGQGLQFLFEYFSETQRNKGNFPGRFSGRQFSNSRSEMNVSTLELGDSALYLCASSLIPDNNEQFFGPGTRLTVL.

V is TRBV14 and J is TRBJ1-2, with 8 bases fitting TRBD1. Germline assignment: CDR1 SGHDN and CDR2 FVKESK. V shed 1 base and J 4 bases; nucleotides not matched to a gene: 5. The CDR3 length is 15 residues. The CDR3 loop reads CASSQAGTGFYGYTF. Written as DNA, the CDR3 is TGTGCCAGCAGCCAAGCCGGGACAGGCTTCTATGGCTACACCTTC.

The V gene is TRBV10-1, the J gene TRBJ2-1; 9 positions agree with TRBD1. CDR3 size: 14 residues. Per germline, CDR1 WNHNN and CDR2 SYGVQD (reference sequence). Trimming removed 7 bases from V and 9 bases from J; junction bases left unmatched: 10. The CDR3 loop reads CASTRDRDEGEQFF. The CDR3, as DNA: TGCGCCAGCACCCGGGACAGGGACGAAGGTGAGCAGTTCTTC.

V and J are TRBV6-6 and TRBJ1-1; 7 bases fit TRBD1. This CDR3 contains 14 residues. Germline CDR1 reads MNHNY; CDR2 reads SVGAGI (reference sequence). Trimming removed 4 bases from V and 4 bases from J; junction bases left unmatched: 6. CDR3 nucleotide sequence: TGTGCCAGCAGTTCGACCGCAGGGGGCACTGAAGCTTTCTTT. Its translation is CASSSTAGGTEAFF.

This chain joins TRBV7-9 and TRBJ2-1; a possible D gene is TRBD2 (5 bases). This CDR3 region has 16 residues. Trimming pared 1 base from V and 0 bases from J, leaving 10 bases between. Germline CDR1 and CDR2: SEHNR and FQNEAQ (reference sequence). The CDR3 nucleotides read TGTGCCAGCAGCTTAGTCCGGGGAACCTCCTACAATGAGCAGTTCTTC. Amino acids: CASSLVRGTSYNEQFF.

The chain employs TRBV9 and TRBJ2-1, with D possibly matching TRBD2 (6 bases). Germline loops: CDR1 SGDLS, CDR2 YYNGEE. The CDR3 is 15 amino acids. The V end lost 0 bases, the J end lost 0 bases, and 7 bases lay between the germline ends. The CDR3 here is CASSVAGVSYNEQFF. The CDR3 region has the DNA TGTGCCAGCAGCGTAGCGGGGGTCTCCTACAATGAGCAGTTCTTC.

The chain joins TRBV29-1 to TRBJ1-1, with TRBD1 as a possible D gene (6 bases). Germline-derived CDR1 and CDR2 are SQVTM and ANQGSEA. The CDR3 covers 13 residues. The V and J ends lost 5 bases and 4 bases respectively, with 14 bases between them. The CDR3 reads CSVRRLGATEAFF. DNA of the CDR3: TGCAGCGTTAGGAGGCTGGGGGCCACTGAAGCTTTCTTT. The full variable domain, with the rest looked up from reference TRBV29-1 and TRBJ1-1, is SAVISQKPSRDICQRGTSLTIQCQVDSQVTMMFWYRQQPGQSLTLIATANQGSEATYESGFVIDKFPISRPNLTFSTLTVSNMSPEDSSIYLCSVRRLGATEAFFGQGTRLTVV.

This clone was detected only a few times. The DNA of the CDR3 is TGTGCCAGCAGCTCGCGTGGCGGGGGGCTCACCGGGGAGCTGTTTTTT. It specifies CASSSRGGGLTGELFF. The chain combines TRBV7-2 with TRBJ2-2; 8 bases agree with TRBD2. Germline assignment: CDR1 SGHTA and CDR2 FQGNSA. There are 16 residues in the CDR3. V was pared by 4 bases and J by 4 bases, with 8 bases of the junction left unmatched.

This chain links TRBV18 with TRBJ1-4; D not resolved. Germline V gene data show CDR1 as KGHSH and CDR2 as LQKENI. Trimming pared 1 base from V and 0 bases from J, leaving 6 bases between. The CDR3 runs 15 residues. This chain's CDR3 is CASSPRPATNEKLFF. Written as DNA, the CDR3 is TGTGCCAGCTCACCACGGCCAGCAACTAATGAAAAACTGTTTTTT.

The CDR3 bases are TGTGCCAGCAGTTTACCGGGGAGGTCGGCTTTCTTT. Its protein product is CASSLPGRSAFF. The chain uses TRBV28 and TRBJ1-1, with D hard to call. Germline assignment: CDR1 MDHEN and CDR2 SYDVKM. V lost 2 bases and J 11 bases, leaving 12 bases between the germline ends. The CDR3 totals 12 residues.

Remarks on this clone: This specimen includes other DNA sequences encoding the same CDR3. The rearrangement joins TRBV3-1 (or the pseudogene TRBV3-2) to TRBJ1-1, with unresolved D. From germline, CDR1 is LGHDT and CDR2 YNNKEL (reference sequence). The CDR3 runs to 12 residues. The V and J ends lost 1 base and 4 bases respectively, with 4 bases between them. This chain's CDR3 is CASSQGATEAFF. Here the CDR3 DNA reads TGTGCCAGCAGCCAAGGGGCCACTGAAGCTTTCTTT.

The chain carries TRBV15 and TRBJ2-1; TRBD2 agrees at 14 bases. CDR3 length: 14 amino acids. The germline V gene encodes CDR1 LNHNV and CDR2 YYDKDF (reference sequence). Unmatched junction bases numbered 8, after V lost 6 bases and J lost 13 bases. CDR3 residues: CATRRTSGGSIQFF. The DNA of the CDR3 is TGTGCCACCAGAAGGACTAGCGGGGGGTCGATCCAGTTCTTC.

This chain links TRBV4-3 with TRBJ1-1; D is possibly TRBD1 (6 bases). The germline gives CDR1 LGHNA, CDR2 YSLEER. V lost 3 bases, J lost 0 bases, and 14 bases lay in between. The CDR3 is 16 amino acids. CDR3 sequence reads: CASSHGQTLMNTEAFF. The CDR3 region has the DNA TGCGCCAGCAGCCACGGACAGACCTTGATGAACACTGAAGCTTTCTTT.

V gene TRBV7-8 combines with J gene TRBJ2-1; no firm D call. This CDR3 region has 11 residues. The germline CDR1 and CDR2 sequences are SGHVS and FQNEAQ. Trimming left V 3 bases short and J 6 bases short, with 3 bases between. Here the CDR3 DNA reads TGTGCCAGCAGCTTCCGCAATGAGCAGTTCTTC. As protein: CASSFRNEQFF. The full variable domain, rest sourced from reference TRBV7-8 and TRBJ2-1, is GAGVSQSPRYKVAKRGQDVALRCDPISGHVSLFWYQQALGQGPEFLTYFQNEAQLDKSGLPSDRFFAERPEGSVSTLKIQRTQQEDSAVYLCASSFRNEQFFGPGTRLTVL.

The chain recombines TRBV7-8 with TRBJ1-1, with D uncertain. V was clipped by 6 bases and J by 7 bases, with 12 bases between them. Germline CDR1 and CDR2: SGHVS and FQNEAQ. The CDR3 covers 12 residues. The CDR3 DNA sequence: TGTGCCAGCAGGTCGGGGTCCTTTGAAGCTTTCTTT. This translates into CASRSGSFEAFF.

CDR3 residues: CASSGGLAGTDTQYF. In nucleotides, the CDR3 is TGTGCCAGCAGTGGAGGACTAGCGGGTACAGATACGCAGTATTTT. J is TRBJ2-3 and V is TRBV2; the match to TRBD2 covers 11 bases. Germline lookup yields CDR1 SNHLY and CDR2 FYNNEI. The length of the CDR3 is 15 residues. V was clipped by 4 bases and J by 3 bases; unmatched bases: 3.

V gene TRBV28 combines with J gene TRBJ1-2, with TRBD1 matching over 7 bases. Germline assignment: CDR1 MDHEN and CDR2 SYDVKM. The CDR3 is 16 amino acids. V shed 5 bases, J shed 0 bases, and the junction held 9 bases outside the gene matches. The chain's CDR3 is CASSPGTVQANYGYTF. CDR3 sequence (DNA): TGTGCCAGCAGTCCCGGGACAGTGCAAGCTAACTATGGCTACACCTTC.

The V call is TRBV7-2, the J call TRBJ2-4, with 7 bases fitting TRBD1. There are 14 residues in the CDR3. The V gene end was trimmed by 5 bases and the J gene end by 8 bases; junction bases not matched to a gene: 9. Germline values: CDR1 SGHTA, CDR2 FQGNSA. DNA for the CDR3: TGTGCCAGCAGCCCTCGACAGGGTTGGGACATTCAGTACTTC. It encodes CASSPRQGWDIQYF.

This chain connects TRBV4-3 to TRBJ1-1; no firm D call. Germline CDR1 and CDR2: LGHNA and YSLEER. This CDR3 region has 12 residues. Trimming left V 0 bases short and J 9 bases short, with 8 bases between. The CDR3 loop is CASSQDRGKAFF. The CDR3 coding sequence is TGCGCCAGCAGCCAAGATCGGGGTAAAGCTTTCTTT.

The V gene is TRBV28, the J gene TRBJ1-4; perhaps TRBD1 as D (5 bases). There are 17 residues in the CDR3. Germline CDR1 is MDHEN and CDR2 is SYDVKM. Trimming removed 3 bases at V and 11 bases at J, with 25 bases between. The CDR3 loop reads CASSFPDRQQGLVKLFF. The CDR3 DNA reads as TGTGCCAGCAGTTTCCCTGACCGACAGCAAGGCTTGGTCAAACTGTTTTTT. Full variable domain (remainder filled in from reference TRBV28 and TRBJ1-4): DVKVTQSSRYLVKRTGEKVFLECVQDMDHENMFWYRQDPGLGLRLIYFSYDVKMKEKGDIPEGYSVSREKKERFSLILESASTNQTSMYLCASSFPDRQQGLVKLFFGSGTQLSVL.

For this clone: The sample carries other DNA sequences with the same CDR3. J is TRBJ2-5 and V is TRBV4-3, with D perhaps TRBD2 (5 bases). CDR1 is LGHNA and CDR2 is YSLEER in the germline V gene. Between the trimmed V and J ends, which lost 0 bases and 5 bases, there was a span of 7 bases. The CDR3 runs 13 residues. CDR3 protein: CASSQDREETQYF. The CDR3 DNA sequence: TGCGCCAGCAGCCAAGATAGGGAGGAGACCCAGTACTTC.

CDR3 bases: TGTGCCAGCAGTGCTAGCACAGATACGCAGTATTTT. This gives the protein CASSASTDTQYF. V and J are TRBV2 and TRBJ2-3; D ambiguous. Germline assignment: CDR1 SNHLY and CDR2 FYNNEI. There are 12 residues in the CDR3. Trimming removed 4 bases at V and 0 bases at J, with 2 bases between.